The 9 T cell receptor beta chains reported below all come from one sample, sequenced in a study of PD-1 blockade in classical Hodgkin lymphoma (dated by TCRdb to about 2020). The library came from the immunoSEQ multiplex PCR assay. TCRdb limited this immuneACCESS table to in-frame rearrangements with V and J called. A share of clones is missing; checked studies link under half to unresolved V genes, and the rest is unexplained. The sample table lists approximately 24,000 clones, 81% of them with a count of one. The top ten constitute around a fifth of the sample. Reading the label with the study, this specimen's time point is: cycle 4 day 1 (C4D1), after more than five weeks of nivolumab. Every trial patient had relapsed after autologous stem cell transplantation, and cohorts A, B and C differed in prior brentuximab vedotin exposure. Sequencing was performed on peripheral blood mononuclear cells (PBMCs), taken before the fourth cycle of nivolumab. All receptors come from a human donor with classical Hodgkin lymphoma.

This clone was detected many times. The chain is built from TRBV5-5 and TRBJ2-2; maybe TRBD2 (6 bases). The CDR3 consists of 18 residues. Per germline, CDR1 SGHKS and CDR2 YYEKEE (reference sequence). Trimming removed 3 bases at V and 1 base at J, with 19 bases between. The CDR3 reads CASSSHIWGEKNTGELFF. The DNA for the CDR3 is TGTGCCAGCAGCTCCCATATATGGGGGGAGAAGAACACCGGGGAGCTGTTTTTT. Variable domain in full (rest from reference TRBV5-5 and TRBJ2-2): DAGVTQSPTHLIKTRGQQVTLRCSPISGHKSVSWYQQVLGQGPQFIFQYYEKEERGRGNFPDRFSARQFPNYSSELNVNALLLGDSALYLCASSSHIWGEKNTGELFFGEGSRLTVL.

The V call is TRBV5-8, the J call TRBJ1-2, with D possibly TRBD1 on 5 matching bases. CDR1 is SGHTS and CDR2 is YDEGEE in the germline V gene. The CDR3 totals 14 residues. Trimming removed 4 bases from V and 2 bases from J, with 12 bases in between. CDR3 residues: CASSPGRRNYGYTF. Here the CDR3 DNA reads TGTGCCAGCAGCCCAGGGCGGCGGAACTATGGCTACACCTTC.

This clone has just one count. The V and J genes are TRBV19 and TRBJ2-7, with D tentatively TRBD2 (5 bases). Germline lookup yields CDR1 LNHDA and CDR2 SQIVND (reference sequence). V gave up 4 bases and J gave up 6 bases, with 16 bases separating them. This CDR3 has 14 amino acids. This CDR3 reads CASSTRSGFGEQYF. CDR3 nucleotides: TGTGCCAGTAGTACCCGGTCGGGATTCGGCGAGCAGTACTTC.

The V call is TRBV6-5, the J call TRBJ2-1; TRBD2 matches 9 bases. CDR3 length: 12 residues. V shed 4 bases, J shed 10 bases, and the junction held 2 bases outside the gene matches. From germline, CDR1 is MNHEY and CDR2 SVGAGI. CDR3 protein: CASSSTSGEQFF. CDR3 nucleotides: TGTGCCAGCAGTTCGACTAGCGGCGAGCAGTTCTTC.

The chain employs TRBV25-1 and TRBJ1-2, with D possibly TRBD1 on 6 matching bases. Trimming stripped 8 bases from V and 4 bases from J, with 17 bases between. The germline CDR1 and CDR2 sequences are MGHDK and SYGVNS. The CDR3 sequence is 14 residues long. The CDR3 loop reads CASPLGGGIYGYTF. CDR3 bases: TGTGCCAGCCCCTTGGGGGGGGGCATCTATGGCTACACCTTC.

V usage is TRBV6-5 and J usage is TRBJ1-1, with no clear D. The CDR3 loop spans 13 amino acids. Germline V gene sequence: CDR1 MNHEY, CDR2 SVGAGI. V gave up 6 bases and J gave up 5 bases, with 13 bases separating them. In nucleotides, the CDR3 is TGTGCCAGCAGCCCCCGAGAGGGAACTGAAGCTTTCTTT. It translates to CASSPREGTEAFF.

The chain recombines TRBV15 with TRBJ2-2; D is ambiguous. The CDR3 extends over 12 amino acids. CDR1 and CDR2 (germline): LNHNV, YYDKDF (reference sequence). Trimming pared 1 base from V and 4 bases from J, leaving 1 base between. CDR3 in amino acids: CATSRATGELFF. As DNA, the CDR3 is TGTGCCACCAGCAGAGCCACCGGGGAGCTGTTTTTT.

The chain is built from TRBV10-3 and TRBJ2-7, with D perhaps matching TRBD1 (6 bases). V gave up 5 bases and J gave up 2 bases, with 13 bases separating them. This CDR3 comprises 14 residues. Germline V gene data show CDR1 as ENHRY and CDR2 as SYGVKD. The CDR3 is CAISLDRITYEQYF. For the CDR3, the DNA is TGTGCCATCAGTTTGGACAGAATCACCTACGAGCAGTACTTC.

The CDR3 loop reads CASSPMLDSPLHF. CDR3 sequence (DNA): TGTGCCAGCAGCCCGATGTTAGATTCACCCCTCCACTTT. The chain joins TRBV28 to TRBJ1-6; no firm D call. Germline V gives CDR1 MDHEN, CDR2 SYDVKM. V was cut by 6 bases and J by 8 bases, with 11 bases left in between. The CDR3 totals 13 residues.